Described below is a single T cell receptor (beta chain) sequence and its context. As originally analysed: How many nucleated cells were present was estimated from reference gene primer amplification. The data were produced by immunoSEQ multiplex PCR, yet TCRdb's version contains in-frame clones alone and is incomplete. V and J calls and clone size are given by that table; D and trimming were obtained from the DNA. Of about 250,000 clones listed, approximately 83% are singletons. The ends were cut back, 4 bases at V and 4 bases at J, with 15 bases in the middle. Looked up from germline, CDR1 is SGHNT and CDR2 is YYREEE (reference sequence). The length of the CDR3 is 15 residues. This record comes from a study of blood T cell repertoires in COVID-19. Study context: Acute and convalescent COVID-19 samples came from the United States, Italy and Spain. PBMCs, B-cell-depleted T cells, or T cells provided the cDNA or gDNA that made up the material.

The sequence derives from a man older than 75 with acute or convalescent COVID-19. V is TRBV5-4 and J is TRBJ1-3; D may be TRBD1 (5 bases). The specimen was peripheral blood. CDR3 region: CASSRGIGAGNTIYF. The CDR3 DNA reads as TGTGCCAGCAGCAGGGGCATTGGAGCGGGAAACACCATATATTTT.